This TCR beta chain appears in the sequencing data of a study of T-cell memory formation after mild COVID-19 (dated by TCRdb to the early 2020s). Some background on the complete study: TCR sequence clusters from the two donors were largely donor specific. Two young, previously healthy adult volunteers made up the cohort, one male and one female. In a couple of donors, T-cell clones that expanded and contracted after mild COVID-19 were tracked by sequencing TCRalpha and TCRbeta repertoires over time. General findings and caveats noted by the study authors: Only a couple of mild cases were covered in the study, and larger cohorts including severe cases with pre-infection samples were considered necessary. The second-wave clones that peaked on day 37 were not confirmed to be SARS-CoV-2 specific. Contracting CD4+ clones turned up mainly in the CM and EM memory subsets, whereas EMRA was where CD8+ clones were enriched. Some responding clones were detected in pre-infection memory, which suggested that pre-existing cross-reactive memory T cells had joined the SARS-CoV-2 response. From day 15 to 85, contracting clones showed balanced CD4/CD8 phenotypes, whereas a second wave of clones that expanded from day 15 to 37 leaned towards CD4+.

PBMCs were isolated by Ficoll-Paque density gradient centrifugation. The sequencing machine was an Illumina NovaSeq 6000. cDNA libraries for TCRalpha and TCRbeta were prepared by 5'RACE using constant-segment primers, with sample barcodes and unique molecular identifiers added. Trizol reagent was used to extract RNA from every sample. Library amplification was performed in two PCR steps, and a second sample barcode and Illumina TruSeq adapters were introduced in the second step. Sequencing of libraries was performed on an Illumina NovaSeq with 2 x 150 bp paired-end reads. The published analysis was carried out like this. Demultiplexing of reads and collapsing into UMI-guided consensus sequences were performed with migec v1.2.7. Using mixcr v2.1.11, UMI consensuses were aligned to TRA and TRB V and J templates and then assembled into clonotypes. A clonotype was counted as expanded or contracted only when both edgeR and NoisET called the clonotype significant, with the noise models trained on biological replicates. For edgeR calls, the cutoffs were a false discovery rate-adjusted p below 0.01 and a log2 fold-change threshold of 1. As an exploratory analysis of dynamics, max-normalized trajectories of the 1000 most abundant clonotypes were examined by PCA with hierarchical clustering. Each responding clone was given a CD4 or CD8 phenotype based on the CD4+ and CD8+ repertoires, which had been sequenced separately. TCRdb took the public reads, trimmed them with fastp at Q25, ran MiXCR for clone calling and kept in-frame beta chains. Rows with a matching CDR3 protein are joined into one entry that keeps the most common DNA and genes. It is TCRdb's table, rather than the study itself, that gives the V and J calls and clone size. The sample table holds approximately 100,000 distinct CDR3 sequences, of which around 10% were seen once. The ten largest make up approximately 40% of the sample.

V is reduced by 3 bases and J by 1 base, leaving a spacing of 16 bases between them. There are 16 amino acids in the CDR3, from cysteine to phenylalanine inclusive. The entry retains the CDR3 DNA only, 48 bases that are in frame from base 1. From the germline V gene, CDR1 is SGHRS and CDR2 is YFSETQ. This clonotype has ten or more counts. Which antigen it targets is not known. Base qualities are not provided; no much larger clone lies one nucleotide away. The TCR was taken from a man between 18 and 35 years old who had mild COVID-19 (a few samples of this study predate the infection). The sample titles of this study are shuffled in the database, so cell type and time point are left out; the donor was told from shared clones. The V and J segments used are TRBV5-1 and TRBJ1-1, with a tentative D gene TRBD1 over 5 matching bases. The sample was PBMCs or a T cell subset sorted from them (not recorded which). The CDR3 in this case is CASSSPRTLSNTEAFF. The nucleotide sequence reads as follows: TGCGCCAGCAGCTCCCCCCGGACACTTTCGAACACTGAAGCTTTCTTT.